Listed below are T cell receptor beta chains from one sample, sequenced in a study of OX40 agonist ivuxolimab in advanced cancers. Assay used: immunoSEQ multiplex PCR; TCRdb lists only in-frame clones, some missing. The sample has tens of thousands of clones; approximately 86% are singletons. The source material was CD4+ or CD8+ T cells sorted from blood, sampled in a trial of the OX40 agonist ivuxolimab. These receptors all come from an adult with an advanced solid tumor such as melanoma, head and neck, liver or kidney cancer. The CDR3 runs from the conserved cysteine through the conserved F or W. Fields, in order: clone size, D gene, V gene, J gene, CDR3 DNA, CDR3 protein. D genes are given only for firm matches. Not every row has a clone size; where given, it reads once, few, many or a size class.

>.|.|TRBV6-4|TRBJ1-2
TGTGCCAGCAGTGACTCAGGCGGGAACTATGGCTACACCTTC
CASSDSGGNYGYTF
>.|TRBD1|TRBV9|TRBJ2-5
TGTGCCAGCAGCCCCCAGGACAGGGAAGAGACCCAGTACTTC
CASSPQDREETQYF
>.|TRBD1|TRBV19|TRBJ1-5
TGTGCCAGTTCCAGAGGACAGGGTTGGGATCAGCCCCAGCATTTT
CASSRGQGWDQPQHF
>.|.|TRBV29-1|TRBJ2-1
TGCAGCGTTGTGGGGGGCCGATACAATGAGCAGTTCTTC
CSVVGGRYNEQFF
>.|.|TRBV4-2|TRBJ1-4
TGTGCCAGCAGCCCCCAGCCGGGGCCCCCTGAAAAACTGTTTTTT
CASSPQPGPPEKLFF
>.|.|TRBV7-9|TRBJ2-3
TGTGCCAGCAGCCCAAAGGCAGATACGCAGTATTTT
CASSPKADTQYF
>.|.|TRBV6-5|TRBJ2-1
TGTGCCAGCACTACACAGGGATACAATGAGCAGTTCTTC
CASTTQGYNEQFF
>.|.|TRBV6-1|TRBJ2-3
TGTGCCAGCAGTGAATGGAGCGGCTTCGGCACAGATACGCAGTATTTT
CASSEWSGFGTDTQYF
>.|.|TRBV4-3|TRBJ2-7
TGCGCCAGCAGCCAAGAGGCAACGAGCTCCTACGAGCAGTACTTC
CASSQEATSSYEQYF
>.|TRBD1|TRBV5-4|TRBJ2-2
TGTGCCAGCAGCTCTCCGGGACAGGGTAGCACCGGGGAGCTGTTTTTT
CASSSPGQGSTGELFF
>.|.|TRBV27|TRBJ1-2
TGTGCCAGCAGTTTATCCTACGGTGGGGCTTGGGGCTACACCTTC
CASSLSYGGAWGYTF
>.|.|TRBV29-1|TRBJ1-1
TGCAGCGTCGAGCTTCCGCGTGAAGCTTTCTTT
CSVELPREAFF
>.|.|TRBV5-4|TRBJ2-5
TGTGCCAGCAGCGGCCCGGACAGTCAAGAGACCCAGTACTTC
CASSGPDSQETQYF
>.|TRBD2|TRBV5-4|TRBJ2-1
TGTGCCAGCAGCTCCCGCTCGGGGGGGAATAATGAGCAGTTCTTC
CASSSRSGGNNEQFF
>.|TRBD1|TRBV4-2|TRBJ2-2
TGTGCCAGCAGCCAAACGGTTCCGCTTTCTCCGGGACAGGGGGGGTCCGGGGAGCTGTTTTTT
CASSQTVPLSPGQGGSGELFF
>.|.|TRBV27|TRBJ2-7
TGTGCCAGCAGCGCCGGACTGTCCTACGAGCAGTACTTC
CASSAGLSYEQYF
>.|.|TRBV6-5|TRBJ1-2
TGTGCCAGCAGTTACTCAGTAGCGTGGGGCTACACCTTC
CASSYSVAWGYTF
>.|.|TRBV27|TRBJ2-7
TGTGCCAGCAGTTTATTTAGGACGGGCTACGAGCAGTACTTC
CASSLFRTGYEQYF
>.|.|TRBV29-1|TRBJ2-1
TGCAGCGTTGGAGTAGGGGGCAATGAGCAGTTCTTC
CSVGVGGNEQFF
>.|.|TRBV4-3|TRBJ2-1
TGCGCCAGCAGCCAAGTAGGATTGGGCTACAATGAGCAGTTCTTC
CASSQVGLGYNEQFF
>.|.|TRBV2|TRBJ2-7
TGTGCCAGCAGTGAACCCGGGAGCCCTTGCGAGCAGTACTTC
CASSEPGSPCEQYF
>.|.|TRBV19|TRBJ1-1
TGTGCCAGTAGTTTGACAGCCTTGAACACTGAAGCTTTCTTT
CASSLTALNTEAFF
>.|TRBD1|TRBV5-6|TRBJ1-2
TGTGCCAGCAGCTTCGGGACAGGGGGGATCTATGGCTACACCTTC
CASSFGTGGIYGYTF
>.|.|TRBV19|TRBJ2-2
TGTGCCAGTACGGTTGCAGGCCGTAGCACCGGGGAGCTGTTTTTT
CASTVAGRSTGELFF
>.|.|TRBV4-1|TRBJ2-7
TGCGCCAGCAGCCAAGGTCAAGACCTGCACGAGCAGTACTTC
CASSQGQDLHEQYF
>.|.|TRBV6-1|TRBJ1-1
TGTGCCAGCAGTGAACAGGGAAGGACTGAAGCTTTCTTT
CASSEQGRTEAFF
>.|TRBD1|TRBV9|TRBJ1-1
TGTGCCAGCAGCGTAGGGGGCGGGACAGGGAGTCGCACTGAAGCTTTCTTT
CASSVGGGTGSRTEAFF
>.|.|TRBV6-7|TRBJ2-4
TGTGCCAGCAGTTACCGATACACAGGGATCAGGATTCAGTACTTC
CASSYRYTGIRIQYF
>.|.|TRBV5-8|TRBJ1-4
TGTGCCAGCAGCCTCAGGCCAGTCGAAAACTTT
CASSLRPVENF
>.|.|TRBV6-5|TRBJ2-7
TGTGCCAGCAGTTACTCGTCAGGAGGCTACGAGCAGTACTTC
CASSYSSGGYEQYF
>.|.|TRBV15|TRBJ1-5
TGTGCCACCAGCAGAGAAGAGCAGACTCAGCCCCAGCATTTT
CATSREEQTQPQHF
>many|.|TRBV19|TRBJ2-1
TGTGCCAGTAGTCCCTGGACACATTACAATGAGCAGTTCTTC
CASSPWTHYNEQFF
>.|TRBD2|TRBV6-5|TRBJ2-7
TGTGCCAGCAGTTACTCGGCGGGGGGCGCCTACGAGCAGTACTTC
CASSYSAGGAYEQYF
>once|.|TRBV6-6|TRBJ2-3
TGTGCCAGCAGCCTCACAGATACGCAGTATTTT
CASSLTDTQYF
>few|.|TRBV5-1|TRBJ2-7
TGCGCCAGCAGCTTCACGGGGGCTTCCGAGCAGTACTTC
CASSFTGASEQYF
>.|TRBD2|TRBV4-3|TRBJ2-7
TGCGCCAGCAGCCAAGACGGTAGCGGGGTGGGGGAGCAGTACTTC
CASSQDGSGVGEQYF